This TCR beta chain was identified during a study of blood T cell repertoires in COVID-19. Participants came from about two dozen US areas, aged about 18 to 89 years. Generated by immunoSEQ multiplex PCR, the TCRdb table keeps only in-frame clones and is missing some. The sample records a few hundred thousand clones, around 87% being singletons. The CDR3 has 14 residues. Trimming removed 3 bases from V and 4 bases from J; junction bases left unmatched: 5. Per germline, CDR1 DFQATT and CDR2 SNEGSKA (reference sequence). This sequence originates from a man in his forties in a cohort exposed to, infected with or recovered from COVID-19 (not recorded which). Source material: PBMCs or T cells enriched from blood (not recorded which). J is TRBJ2-3 and V is TRBV20-1; 9 bases agree with TRBD1. CDR3 nucleotide sequence: TGCAGTGCTAGTGGGGACAGGGAGCCAGATACGCAGTATTTT. Translating it yields CSASGDREPDTQYF.